This TCR beta chain derives from a study of CD8 T cells in Susac syndrome. The authors carried out high-throughput sequencing of TCR beta. They applied it to CD8+ and CD4+ T cells obtained from blood. Recently defined diagnostic criteria classed the Susac syndrome patients as definite or probable. TEMRA cells were enriched by FACS, and CD4+ and CD8+ T cells were negatively isolated. Of note for this clonotype: Its antigen remains unidentified.

An input of roughly 0.5 to 1 ug of RNA was subjected to reverse transcription using random hexamers. MiXCR, applied by TCRdb to the immunoSEQ multiplex PCR reads, yields one record per CDR3 protein. The data show some 200,000 distinct CDR3 sequences, around 93% seen once. Study results and caveats: The study acknowledged a relatively small number of individuals in its TCR sequencing and HLA analysis.

Germline V gene data show CDR1 as SQVTM and CDR2 as ANQGSEA. The CDR3 loop spans 13 amino acids. V shed 8 bases and J 8 bases; nucleotides not matched to a gene: 12. The rearrangement links TRBV29-1 to TRBJ2-1; 7 bases line up with TRBD1. Sequencing used CD8+ T cells from PBMCs. The sequence was obtained from a human donor with Susac syndrome. In nucleotides, the CDR3 is TGCAGCCTTCTGACAGGGCGAGGGGATGAGCAGTTCTTC. The encoded protein is CSLLTGRGDEQFF.